This TCR beta chain was profiled in a study of cytomegalovirus exposure and HLA in healthy donors. Note on this clone: No antigen is known for it.

General study findings and limits: A reported reduction in N-insertions relative to the roughly 640-donor mean was seen in an Asian-associated ancestry cluster in a later analysis. Sequencing likely produced, as an artifact, a cluster of highly shared sequence variants. Per published reports, the classifier diagnosed cytomegalovirus status with high specificity and sensitivity.

CDR1 SGHTA and CDR2 FQGNSA come from the germline V gene. Trimming shortened V by 1 base and J by 0 bases, and 10 bases separated the two germline ends. The CDR3 has 16 amino acids. Primers included in the PCR were 60 Vbeta and 13 Jbeta primers. Repertoires were generated with immunoSEQ multiplex PCR, while TCRdb's copy carries only in-frame clones and drops some. The data show 200,000 or so clones, with roughly 80% seen just once and roughly 6% held by the top ten. The rearrangement links TRBV7-2 to TRBJ2-1, with D unresolved. What was sequenced was PBMCs. This TCR came from a woman in her twenties or thirties in good health and CMV-seropositive. Here the CDR3 DNA reads TGTGCCAGCAGCTTAGAATCCTGGAGCTCCTACAATGAGCAGTTCTTC. This gives the protein CASSLESWSSYNEQFF.